This TCR beta chain was recovered during a study of shared clonotypes between healthy human individuals. Per the germline V gene, CDR1 is SGHAT and CDR2 is FQNNGV. CDR3 length: 16 residues. With 1 base removed from V and 0 bases from J, the gap between germline ends came to 12 bases. Study-level findings and limits: The study generally estimated greater richness for naive than memory subsets. Genetic and exposure-history diversity was limited by the few donors.

Concerning this clone: Its antigen is still unknown.

Libraries were prepared by immunoSEQ multiplex PCR; TCRdb keeps only in-frame clonotypes and omits some of them. The table lists some 2.1 million clones, 95% of them singletons, with around 0.13% in the top ten. The sequenced material came from naive CD4+ T cells sorted from blood. Indicated subset: CD45RA+ positively selected. The receptor was isolated from a young man in good health. V is TRBV11-2 and J is TRBJ1-1; D is undetermined. The CDR3 loop reads CASSLGPGQVNTEAFF. The DNA for the CDR3 is TGTGCCAGCAGCTTAGGGCCCGGGCAGGTGAACACTGAAGCTTTCTTT. Complete variable domain (other parts from reference TRBV11-2 and TRBJ1-1): EAGVAQSPRYKIIEKRQSVAFWCNPISGHATLYWYQQILGQGPKLLIQFQNNGVVDDSQLPKDRFSAERLKGVDSTLKIQPAKLEDSAVYLCASSLGPGQVNTEAFFGQGTRLTVV.